The clone carrying this T cell receptor beta chain has only one observation. This specimen belongs to a study of cytomegalovirus exposure and HLA in healthy donors. Germline assignment: CDR1 LNHDA and CDR2 SQIVND (reference sequence). The CDR3 loop spans 14 amino acids. With 3 bases clipped from V and 7 bases from J, the junction kept 3 bases outside the gene matches. PCR employed 60 Vbeta and 13 Jbeta primers. Using immunoSEQ multiplex PCR, the repertoire was profiled, and TCRdb retains in-frame clones only, with some absent. The sample consists of approximately 70,000 clones, 80% to 90% of them appearing once.

The sample comprised PBMCs. The chain has TRBV19 and TRBJ1-6, with 7 nucleotides matching TRBD1. The TCR comes from a woman aged 25-40 years in good health and CMV-seronegative. CDR3: CASSIRDRNSPLHF. Here the CDR3 DNA reads TGTGCCAGTAGTATCCGGGACAGAAATTCACCCCTCCACTTT. Full variable domain (outside the CDR3, taken from reference TRBV19 and TRBJ1-6): DGGITQSPKYLFRKEGQNVTLSCEQNLNHDAMYWYRQDPGQGLRLIYYSQIVNDFQKGDIAEGYSVSREKKESFPLTVTSAQKNPTAFYLCASSIRDRNSPLHFGNGTRLTVT.